This TCR beta chain came from a study of blood T cells in healthy people across ages. Primers used in a second PCR of roughly 7 to 12 cycles were a sample-barcoded 5' primer and a J-beta primer mix. TCRdb fed the 5' RACE reads into MiXCR, producing one record per CDR3 protein. The sample holds more than 1.4 million distinct CDR3 sequences, 42% seen once. Regarding this clonotype: The antigen remains unidentified.

Regarding the study as a whole: Naive CD4+ cells and diversity were both higher in long-lived donors than in aged donors. From one million sequenced T cells, diversity estimates were lower bounds.

Germline CDR1 is SGHRS and CDR2 is YFSETQ. The CDR3 has 15 residues. V was clipped by 0 bases and J by 1 base, with 10 bases between them. The TCR originated in a woman aged 18-29 years in good health. The chain couples TRBV5-1 to TRBJ1-1; D is unclear. Sequenced input: blood. DNA for the CDR3: TGCGCCAGCAGCTTGGAACGGCAGAAGAACACTGAAGCTTTCTTT. Its translation is CASSLERQKNTEAFF.